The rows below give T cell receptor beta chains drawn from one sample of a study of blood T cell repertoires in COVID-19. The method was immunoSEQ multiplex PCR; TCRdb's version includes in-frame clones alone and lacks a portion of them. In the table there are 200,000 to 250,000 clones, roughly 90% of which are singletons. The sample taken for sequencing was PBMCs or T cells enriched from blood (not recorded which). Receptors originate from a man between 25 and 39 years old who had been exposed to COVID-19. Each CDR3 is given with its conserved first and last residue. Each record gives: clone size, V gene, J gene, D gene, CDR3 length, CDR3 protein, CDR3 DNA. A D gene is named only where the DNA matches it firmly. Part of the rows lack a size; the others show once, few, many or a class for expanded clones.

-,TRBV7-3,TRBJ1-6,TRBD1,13,CASSRNLQGALHF,TGTGCCAGCAGCCGCAATTTACAGGGGGCCCTCCACTTT
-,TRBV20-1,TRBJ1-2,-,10,CSAGRARYTF,TGCAGTGCTGGCCGTGCCCGCTACACCTTC
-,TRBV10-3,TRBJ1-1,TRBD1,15,CAISESSRGRGEAFF,TGTGCCATCAGTGAGTCGAGCAGGGGGCGGGGTGAAGCTTTCTTT
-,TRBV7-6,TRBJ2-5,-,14,CASSLGTVQETQYF,TGTGCCAGCAGCTTAGGCACAGTCCAAGAGACCCAGTACTTC
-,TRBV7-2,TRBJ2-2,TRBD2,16,CASSKTSQIRGGELFF,TGTGCCAGCAGCAAGACTAGCCAGATAAGGGGCGGGGAGCTGTTTTTT
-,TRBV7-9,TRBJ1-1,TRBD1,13,CASSGQGMTEAFF,TGTGCCAGCAGCGGACAGGGAATGACTGAAGCTTTCTTT
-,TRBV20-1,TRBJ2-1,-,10,CSAYYNEQFF,TGCAGTGCTTACTACAATGAGCAGTTCTTC
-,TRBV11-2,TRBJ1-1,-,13,CASSISWGDGAFF,TGTGCCAGCTCCATAAGTTGGGGGGATGGAGCTTTCTTT
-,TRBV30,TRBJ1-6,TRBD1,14,CAWSLGQASSPLHF,TGTGCCTGGAGTTTGGGACAGGCGTCGTCACCCCTCCACTTT
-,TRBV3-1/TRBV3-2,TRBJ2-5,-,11,CASSSGETQYF,TGTGCCAGCAGCTCCGGGGAGACCCAGTACTTC
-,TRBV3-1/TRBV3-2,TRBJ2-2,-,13,CASSQVVTGELFF,TGTGCCAGCAGCCAAGTTGTAACCGGGGAGCTGTTTTTT
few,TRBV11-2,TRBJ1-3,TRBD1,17,CASSRRLQGALGNTIYF,TGTGCCAGCAGCCGCCGATTACAGGGGGCATTAGGAAACACCATATATTTT
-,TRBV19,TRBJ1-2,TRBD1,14,CASTSQGSGGGYTF,TGTGCCAGTACCTCCCAGGGGTCAGGGGGCGGCTACACCTTC
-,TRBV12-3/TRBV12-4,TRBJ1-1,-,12,CASRVGDVEAFF,TGTGCCAGCAGAGTAGGAGACGTTGAAGCTTTCTTT
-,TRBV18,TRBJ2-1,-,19,CASSPTGPRFQRSYNEQFF,TGTGCCAGCTCACCAACCGGTCCCCGGTTCCAACGATCTTACAATGAGCAGTTCTTC
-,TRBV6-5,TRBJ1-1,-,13,CASRGPPPTEAFF,TGTGCCAGCAGGGGCCCCCCGCCCACTGAAGCTTTCTTT
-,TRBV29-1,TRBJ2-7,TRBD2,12,CSVRGLAYEQYF,TGCAGCGTTAGGGGACTAGCCTACGAGCAGTACTTC
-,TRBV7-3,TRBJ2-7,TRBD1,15,CASRLPGQGSYEQYF,TGTGCCAGCAGGTTACCAGGACAGGGTTCCTACGAGCAGTACTTC
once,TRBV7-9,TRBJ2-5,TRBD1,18,CASSRHASGTGLFETQYF,TGTGCCAGCAGCAGACACGCATCCGGGACAGGACTTTTTGAGACCCAGTACTTC
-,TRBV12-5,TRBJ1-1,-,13,CASGRGGSTEAFF,TGTGCTAGTGGTCGGGGGGGCTCCACTGAAGCTTTCTTT
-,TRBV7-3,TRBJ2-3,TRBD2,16,CASSLGLAGRTDTQYF,TGTGCCAGCAGCCTCGGACTAGCGGGGCGCACAGATACGCAGTATTTT
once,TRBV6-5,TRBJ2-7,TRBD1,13,CASIRDRDLEQYF,TGTGCCAGCATCCGGGACAGGGACCTCGAGCAGTACTTC
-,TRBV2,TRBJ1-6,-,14,CASSESGGNSPLHF,TGTGCCAGCAGTGAGAGTGGCGGGAATTCACCCCTCCACTTT
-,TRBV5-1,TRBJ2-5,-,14,CASSLDRGKETQYF,TGCGCCAGCAGCTTGGATAGGGGAAAAGAGACCCAGTACTTC
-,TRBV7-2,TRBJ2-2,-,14,CASSLSVSTGELFF,TGTGCCAGCAGCTTGTCTGTGAGCACCGGGGAGCTGTTTTTT
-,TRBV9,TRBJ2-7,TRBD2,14,CASSVDGGAYEQYF,TGTGCCAGCAGCGTAGACGGGGGGGCTTACGAGCAGTACTTC
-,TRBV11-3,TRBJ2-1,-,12,CASSKAYNEQFF,TGTGCCAGCAGCAAAGCATACAATGAGCAGTTCTTC
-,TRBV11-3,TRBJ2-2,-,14,CASSSDGGSGELFF,TGTGCCAGCAGCTCAGATGGGGGGAGCGGGGAGCTGTTTTTT
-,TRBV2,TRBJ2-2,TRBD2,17,CASSSTGGGRGDGELFF,TGTGCCAGCAGTTCTACTGGCGGGGGGAGAGGTGACGGGGAGCTGTTTTTT
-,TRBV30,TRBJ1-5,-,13,CAWSVQDNQPQHF,TGTGCCTGGAGTGTACAGGACAATCAGCCCCAGCATTTT
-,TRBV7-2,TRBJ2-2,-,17,CASSPRSGGLNTGELFF,TGTGCCAGCAGCCCACGGTCAGGGGGGTTGAACACCGGGGAGCTGTTTTTT
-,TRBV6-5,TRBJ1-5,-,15,CASRAFRDSNQPQHF,TGTGCCAGCAGGGCTTTCAGGGATAGCAATCAGCCCCAGCATTTT
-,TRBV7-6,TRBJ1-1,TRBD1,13,CASSASGGGEAFF,TGTGCCAGCAGCGCCTCAGGGGGCGGTGAAGCTTTCTTT
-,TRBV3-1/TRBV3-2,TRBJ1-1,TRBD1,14,CASSQRQGSPEAFF,TGTGCCAGCAGCCAACGACAGGGTTCCCCCGAAGCTTTCTTT
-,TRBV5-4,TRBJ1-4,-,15,CASSLQHGGNEKLFF,TGTGCCAGCAGCTTGCAACACGGAGGGAATGAAAAACTGTTTTTT
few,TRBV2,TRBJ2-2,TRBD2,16,CASIHPSGGRSGELFF,TGTGCCAGCATCCATCCTAGCGGGGGGCGGAGCGGGGAGCTGTTTTTT
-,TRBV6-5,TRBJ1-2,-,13,CASSYAMRSGYTF,TGTGCCAGCAGTTACGCGATGAGGAGTGGCTACACCTTC
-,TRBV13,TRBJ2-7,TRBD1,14,CASSNRDRGGEQYF,TGTGCCAGCAGCAACCGGGACAGGGGGGGCGAGCAGTACTTC
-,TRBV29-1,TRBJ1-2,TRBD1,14,CSVGPGTGSYGYTF,TGCAGCGTTGGACCCGGGACAGGGAGCTATGGCTACACCTTC
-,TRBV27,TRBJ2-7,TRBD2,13,CASRTGGLREQYF,TGTGCCAGCAGGACCGGGGGGTTGCGCGAGCAGTACTTC
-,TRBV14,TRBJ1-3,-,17,CASSPIQRQLSGNTIYF,TGTGCCAGCAGCCCAATTCAGAGACAGCTCTCTGGAAACACCATATATTTT